The T cell receptor beta chain described here comes from a study of CD8 T cells in Susac syndrome. General observations from the study: The number of individuals included in the study's TCR sequencing and HLA analysis was acknowledged as relatively small.

Worth noting for this clonotype: As yet, its antigen is unknown.

The authors sequenced TCR beta from blood CD8+ and CD4+ T cells. It was negative isolation that provided the CD8+ and CD4+ T cells, whereas TEMRA cells were enriched by FACS. Germline-derived CDR1 and CDR2 are ENHRY and SYGVKD. This CDR3 has 16 amino acids. After removal of 6 bases from V and 4 bases from J, the junction contained 11 bases not matched to a gene. Reverse transcription of roughly 0.5 to 1 ug RNA was carried out with random hexamers. Amplification of TCR beta CDR3 spanned 54 Vbeta and 13 Jbeta via immunoSEQ multiplex PCR. One entry per CDR3 protein, called by TCRdb with MiXCR from the immunoSEQ multiplex PCR reads. The sample has 330,000 or so distinct CDR3 sequences; roughly 85% are singletons.

The rearrangement joins TRBV10-3 to TRBJ2-3; 9 positions match TRBD2. Sequenced input: CD8+ T cells from PBMCs. This clonotype was sampled from a human donor with multiple sclerosis. CDR3 residues: CAIRGGLAGSADTQYF. The CDR3 coding sequence is TGTGCCATCAGGGGGGGGCTAGCGGGATCGGCAGATACGCAGTATTTT.